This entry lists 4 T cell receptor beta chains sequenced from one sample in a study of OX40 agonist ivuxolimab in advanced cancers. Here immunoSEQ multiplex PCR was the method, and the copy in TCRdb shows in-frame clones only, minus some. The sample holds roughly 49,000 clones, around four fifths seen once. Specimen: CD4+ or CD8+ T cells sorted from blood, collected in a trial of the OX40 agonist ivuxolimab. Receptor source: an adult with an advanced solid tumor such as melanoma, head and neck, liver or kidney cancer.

The CDR3 sequence: CASSSRGGRALQYLSYEQYF. CDR3 nucleotides: TGTGCCAGCAGTTCCCGGGGGGGGAGGGCCCTCCAGTACTTATCCTACGAGCAGTACTTC. The chain combines TRBV27 with TRBJ2-7, with 8 bases aligning to TRBD2. CDR3 size: 20 residues. The V and J ends lost 4 bases and 1 base, in that order; junction bases with no gene match: 21. Germline V gives CDR1 MNHEY, CDR2 SMNVEV (reference sequence).

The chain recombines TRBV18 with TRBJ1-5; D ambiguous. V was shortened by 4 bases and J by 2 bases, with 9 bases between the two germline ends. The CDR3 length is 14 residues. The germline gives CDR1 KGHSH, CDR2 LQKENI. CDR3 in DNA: TGTGCCAGCTCACAGGACGTCGGCAATCAGCCCCAGCATTTT. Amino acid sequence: CASSQDVGNQPQHF.

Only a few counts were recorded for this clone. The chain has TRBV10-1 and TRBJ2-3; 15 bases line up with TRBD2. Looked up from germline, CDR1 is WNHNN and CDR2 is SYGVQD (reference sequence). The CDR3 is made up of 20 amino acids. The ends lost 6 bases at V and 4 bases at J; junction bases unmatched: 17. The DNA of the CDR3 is TGCGCCAGCAGGGTACAAGGACTAGCGGGAGGGCTTGGTATTGCAGATACGCAGTATTTT. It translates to CASRVQGLAGGLGIADTQYF.

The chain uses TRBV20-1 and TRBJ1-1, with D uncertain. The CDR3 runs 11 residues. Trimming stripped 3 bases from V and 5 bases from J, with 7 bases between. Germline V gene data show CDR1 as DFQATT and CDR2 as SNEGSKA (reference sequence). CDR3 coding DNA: TGCAGTGCTAGGTCGAGGACTGAAGCTTTCTTT. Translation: CSARSRTEAFF.